This record concerns one T cell receptor (beta chain) sequence. Trimming cost V 0 bases and J 1 base; bases outside gene matches: 12. CDR3 length: 19 amino acids. Repertoires were generated with immunoSEQ multiplex PCR, while TCRdb's copy carries only in-frame clones and drops some. The sample has hundreds of thousands of clones, over 75% seen once; the top ten hold over 0.008%. The data derive from a study of shared T cell receptors in the human thymus. The same data also went into a second study, on human thymus T cells.

Sequenced input: thymocytes. This chain joins TRBV6-7 and TRBJ1-1, with TRBD1 identical over 9 bases. TRBV6-7 is designated an ORF whose function remains uncertain. This receptor was identified in a boy in the first two years of life with a congenital heart defect. Here the CDR3 reads CASSYSGQGTRQRNTEAFF. CDR3 DNA: TGTGCCAGCAGTTACTCAGGACAGGGGACCCGTCAACGGAACACTGAAGCTTTCTTT.